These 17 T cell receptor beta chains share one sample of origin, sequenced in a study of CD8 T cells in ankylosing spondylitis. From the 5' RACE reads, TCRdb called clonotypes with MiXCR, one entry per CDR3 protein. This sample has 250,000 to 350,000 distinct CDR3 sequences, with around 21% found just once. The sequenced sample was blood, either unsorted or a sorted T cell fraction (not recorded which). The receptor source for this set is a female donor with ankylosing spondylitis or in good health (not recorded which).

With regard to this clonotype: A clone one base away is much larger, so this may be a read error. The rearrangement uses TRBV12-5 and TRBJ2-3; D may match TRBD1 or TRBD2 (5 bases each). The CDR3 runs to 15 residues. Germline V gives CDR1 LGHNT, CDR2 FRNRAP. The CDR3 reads CASGDLARGTDMQYF. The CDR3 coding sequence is TGTGCTAGTGGTGACTTAGCGAGGGGCACAGATATGCAGTATTTT.

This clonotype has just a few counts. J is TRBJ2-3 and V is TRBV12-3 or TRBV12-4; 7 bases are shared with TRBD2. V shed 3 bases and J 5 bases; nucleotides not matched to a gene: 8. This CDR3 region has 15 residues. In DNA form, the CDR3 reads TGTGCCAGCAGTTTCCGGCCGGGGGGTAAAGATACGCAGTATTTT. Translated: CASSFRPGGKDTQYF.

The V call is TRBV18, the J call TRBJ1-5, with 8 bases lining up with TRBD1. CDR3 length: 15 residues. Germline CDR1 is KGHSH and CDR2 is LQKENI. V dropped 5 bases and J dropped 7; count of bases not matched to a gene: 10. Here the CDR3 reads CASSSGTGWGQPQHF. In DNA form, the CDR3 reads TGTGCCAGCTCATCGGGGACAGGATGGGGCCAGCCCCAGCATTTT.

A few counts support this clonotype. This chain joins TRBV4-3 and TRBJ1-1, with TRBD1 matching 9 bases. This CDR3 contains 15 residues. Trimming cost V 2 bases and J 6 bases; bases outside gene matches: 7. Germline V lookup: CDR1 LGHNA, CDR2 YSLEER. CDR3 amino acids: CASSQFRDRAPEAFF. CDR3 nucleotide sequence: TGCGCCAGCAGCCAATTTAGGGACAGGGCCCCTGAAGCTTTCTTT.

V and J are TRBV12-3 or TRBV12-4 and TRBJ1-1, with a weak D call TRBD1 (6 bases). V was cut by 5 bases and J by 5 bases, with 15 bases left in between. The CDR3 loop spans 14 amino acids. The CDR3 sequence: CASSPGPRGTEAFF. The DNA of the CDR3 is TGTGCCAGCAGTCCCGGGCCTAGGGGGACTGAAGCTTTCTTT.

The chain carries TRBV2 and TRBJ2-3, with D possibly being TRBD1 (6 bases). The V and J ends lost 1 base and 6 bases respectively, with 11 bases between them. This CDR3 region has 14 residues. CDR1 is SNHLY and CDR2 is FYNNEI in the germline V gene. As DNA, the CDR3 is TGTGCCAGCAGTGAAGGGGGGCTCTGGGATACGCAGTATTTT. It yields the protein CASSEGGLWDTQYF.

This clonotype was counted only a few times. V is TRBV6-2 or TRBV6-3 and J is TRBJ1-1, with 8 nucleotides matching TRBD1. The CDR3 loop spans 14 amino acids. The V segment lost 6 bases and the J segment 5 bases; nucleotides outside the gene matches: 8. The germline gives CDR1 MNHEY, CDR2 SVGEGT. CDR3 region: CASRKTGDSTEAFF. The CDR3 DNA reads TGTGCCAGCAGAAAGACAGGGGATTCGACTGAAGCTTTCTTT.

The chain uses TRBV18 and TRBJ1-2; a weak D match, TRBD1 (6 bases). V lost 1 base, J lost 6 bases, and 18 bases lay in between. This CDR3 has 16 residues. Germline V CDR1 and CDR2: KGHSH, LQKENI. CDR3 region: CASSPRGDTAGHGYTF. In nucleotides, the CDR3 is TGTGCCAGCTCACCACGGGGGGACACTGCGGGGCATGGCTACACCTTC. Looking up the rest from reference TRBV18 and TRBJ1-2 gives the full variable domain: NAGVMQNPRHLVRRRGQEARLRCSPMKGHSHVYWYRQLPEEGLKFMVYLQKENIIDESGMPKERFSAEFPKEGPSILRIQQVVRGDSAAYFCASSPRGDTAGHGYTFGSGTRLTVV.

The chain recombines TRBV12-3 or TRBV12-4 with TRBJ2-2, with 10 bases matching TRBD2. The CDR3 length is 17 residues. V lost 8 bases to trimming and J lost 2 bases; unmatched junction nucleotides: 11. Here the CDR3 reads CASQGGVAGGNTGELFF. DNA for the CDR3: TGTGCCAGCCAGGGAGGGGTAGCGGGAGGAAACACCGGGGAGCTGTTTTTT.

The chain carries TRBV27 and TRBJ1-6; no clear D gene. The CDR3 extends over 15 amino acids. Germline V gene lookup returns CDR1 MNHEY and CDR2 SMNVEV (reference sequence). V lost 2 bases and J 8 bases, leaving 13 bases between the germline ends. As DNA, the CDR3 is TGTGCCAGCAGTTTAACCTTAGGCCGGTATTCACCCCTCCACTTT. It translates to CASSLTLGRYSPLHF.

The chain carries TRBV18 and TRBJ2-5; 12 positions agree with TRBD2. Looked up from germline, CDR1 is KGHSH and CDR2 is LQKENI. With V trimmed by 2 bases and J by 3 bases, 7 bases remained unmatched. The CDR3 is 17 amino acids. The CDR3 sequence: CASSPMMTSGRKETQYF. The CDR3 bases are TGTGCCAGCTCACCAATGATGACTAGCGGGAGAAAAGAGACCCAGTACTTC.

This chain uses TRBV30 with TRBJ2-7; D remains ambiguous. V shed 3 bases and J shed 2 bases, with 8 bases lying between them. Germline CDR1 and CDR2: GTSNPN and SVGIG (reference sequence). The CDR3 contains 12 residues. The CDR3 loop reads CAWRTYPYEQYF. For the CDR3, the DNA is TGTGCCTGGAGAACATACCCCTACGAGCAGTACTTC.

This chain's CDR3 is CASSLALRKGAETQYF. In DNA, the CDR3 is TGTGCCAGCAGCTTAGCGTTAAGAAAGGGGGCCGAGACCCAGTACTTC. The chain joins TRBV7-9 to TRBJ2-5; 7 bases map to TRBD1. The germline CDR1 and CDR2 sequences are SEHNR and FQNEAQ (reference sequence). This CDR3 contains 16 residues. Trimming at V came to 0 bases and at J to 5 bases, leaving 9 bases not matched to a gene.

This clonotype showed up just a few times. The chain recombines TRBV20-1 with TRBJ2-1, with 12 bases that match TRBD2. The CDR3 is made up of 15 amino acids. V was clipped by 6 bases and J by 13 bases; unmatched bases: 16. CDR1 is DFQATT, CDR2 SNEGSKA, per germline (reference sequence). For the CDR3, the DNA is TGCAGTGCCCCGGGGGTGACTAGCGGGAGAAAGGGACAGTTCTTC. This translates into CSAPGVTSGRKGQFF.

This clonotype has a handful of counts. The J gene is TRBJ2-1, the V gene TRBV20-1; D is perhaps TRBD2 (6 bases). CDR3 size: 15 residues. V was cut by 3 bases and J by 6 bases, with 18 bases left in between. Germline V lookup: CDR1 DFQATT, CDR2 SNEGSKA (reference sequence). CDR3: CSASEVPGGINEQFF. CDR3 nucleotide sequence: TGCAGTGCTAGTGAAGTCCCCGGAGGGATCAATGAGCAGTTCTTC.

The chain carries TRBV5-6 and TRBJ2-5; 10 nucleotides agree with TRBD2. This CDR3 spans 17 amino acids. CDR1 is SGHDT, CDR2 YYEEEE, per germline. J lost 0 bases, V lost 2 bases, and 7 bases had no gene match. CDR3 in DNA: TGTGCCAGCAGCTTCCTGCCGGGACTAGCGTACCAAGAGACCCAGTACTTC. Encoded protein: CASSFLPGLAYQETQYF.

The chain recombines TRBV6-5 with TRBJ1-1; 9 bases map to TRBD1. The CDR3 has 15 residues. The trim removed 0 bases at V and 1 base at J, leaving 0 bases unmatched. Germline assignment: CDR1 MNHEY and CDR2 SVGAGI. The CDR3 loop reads CASSYSGQGNTEAFF. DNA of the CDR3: TGTGCCAGCAGTTACTCGGGACAGGGGAACACTGAAGCTTTCTTT.